This TCR beta chain is from a study of shared clonotypes between healthy human individuals (dated by TCRdb to about 2020). Study-wide context: The cohort included three men and a couple of women between 18 and 49 years of age. For each donor, CD4 naive and CD4 memory were each run on three plates, CD8 naive on two plates, and CD8 memory on one plate. The study deeply sequenced blood TCR repertoires of about 5 healthy adults to estimate repertoire size and the extent of clonotype sharing between individuals. To increase sequencing depth and limit assay-specific biases, TCR repertoire library preparation and sequencing were carried out by different laboratories using diverse techniques. Each donor's leukapheresis produced roughly between roughly 0.85 and 9 billion PBMCs.

Points on this clone: Its binding antigen is unknown. Base qualities are missing; no much larger clone stands one base away.

The donors were healthy, HIV-negative adults who had no recently reported acute infections or vaccinations. Every donor was a Caucasian adult residing in Nashville, Tennessee, USA. CD4+ T cells were enriched through magnetic negative selection, after which naive cells were positively selected on CD45RA and the remaining negative fraction served as the memory subset. After blood collection by leukapheresis, PBMCs were isolated using Ficoll-Histopaque density gradient centrifugation and then cryopreserved in the vapor phase of liquid nitrogen. Analytical flow cytometry was used to check the purity and quantity of each magnetically sorted T cell population. Each sorted fraction had its genomic DNA isolated and then quantified by UV absorbance on a Nanodrop 2000c. The investigation overall reported the following: Sharing across a few donors was observed for about 5% of naive CD4, 3.5% of naive CD8, 2% to 2.5% of memory CD4, and about 0.4% of memory CD8 clonotypes. Compared with non-shared clonotypes, clonotypes shared by all four sorted-subset donors had higher generation probabilities. Because the study included only a small number of donors, the genetic and exposure-history diversity represented was limited. Only blood was sampled, and tissue TCR repertoires likely differ from those in blood. Pairwise subsampling indicated that sequencing depth was expected to affect the degree of clonotype sharing among donors. Larger estimated clonotype richness was generally found for naive subsets than for memory subsets. Rarefaction of sorted-subset datasets indicated incomplete sequencing despite the large sequencing depth.

Using the deep immunoSEQ assay, multiplex PCR amplified TCR CDR3 regions from genomic DNA. Extracted genomic DNA from each cell subset was distributed evenly across all wells of several immunoSEQ 96-well plates, and each plate was treated as a replicate. For sorted subsets, each replicate PCR was loaded with about 0.2 ug genomic DNA, equivalent to 30,000 or so T cell genomes. The purified libraries were quantified using a Qubit 3.0 fluorometer, sized with a Bioanalyzer 2100, and then quantified again using the KAPA Library Quantification kit. Every immunoSEQ 96-well plate was sequenced on a dedicated single-read 150-cycle Illumina NextSeq 550 flow cell. Processing in the source paper ran as follows. Because the immunoSEQ output held only junctional sequences and lacked quality scores, the filtering could not match the filtering applied to full-length reads. To assign V/J genes and CDR3, sequences were annotated against IMGT germline references using PyIR, a Python wrapper for IgBLAST v1.9. Reads were filtered out if the reads had weak V/J assignments (E-value above 1e-6), no CDR3, stop codons, out-of-frame junctions, or ambiguous translated residues. V3J clonotypes were defined as sequences sharing an identical inferred V gene, J gene, and CDR3 amino acid sequence. The percentage overlap between two repertoires was calculated by dividing the number of shared unique clonotypes by the size of the smaller repertoire. RTK rarefaction, the Chao1 estimator, and Recon v2.1 estimates of unobserved clonotypes were used to assess repertoire richness. Generation probabilities were computed with OLGA for all TCRbeta clonotypes obtained by the gDNA method from four donors. TCRdb's version of the immuneACCESS table is confined to in-frame rearrangements and falls short of the full clone set. An unresolved V gene accounts for under half of the shortfall where checked; the remainder is of unknown origin. V and J calls and clone size are given by that table; D and trimming were obtained from the DNA. Present in this sample are roughly 700,000 clones, approximately 74% of which were seen just once. Of the sample, around 1.6% is held by the ten largest clones.

The germline V gene supplies CDR1 SGHRS and CDR2 YFSETQ. Measured from the cysteine to the phenylalanine, the CDR3 is 15 residues long. The CDR3 DNA has 45 bases and is translated from base 1. V and J lose 0 bases and 5 bases, and a span of 14 bases separates them. The sequenced material came from memory CD4+ T cells sorted from blood. Sample cell subset or site, as interpreted from the label and publication: CD45RA-negative fraction. The source is a woman in her 30s in good health. The rearrangement combines TRBV5-1 with TRBJ2-5; the D gene is perhaps TRBD2, on 6 matching bases. The DNA sequence is TGCGCCAGCAGCTTGGCGGGGGTTGGAGGGGAGACCCAGTACTTC. Its amino acids are CASSLAGVGGETQYF. Reference TRBV5-1 and TRBJ2-5 proteins supply the regions before and after the CDR3; the full variable domain is: KAGVTQTPRYLIKTRGQQVTLSCSPISGHRSVSWYQQTPGQGLQFLFEYFSETQRNKGNFPGRFSGRQFSNSRSEMNVSTLELGDSALYLCASSLAGVGGETQYFGPGTRLLVL.